The rows below give T cell receptor beta chains drawn from one sample of a study of T cells in Graves' hyperthyroidism and ophthalmopathy. TCRdb analysed the multiplex PCR reads with MiXCR anew, one entry per CDR3 protein. Altogether about 560,000 distinct CDR3 sequences are present, roughly 17% being singletons, with the ten largest covering 15% to 20%. Sequencing was done on a sample of blood. The receptors come from a woman aged 18-35 years with Graves' hyperthyroidism. Both conserved end residues are part of each CDR3. The D gene is left open where the match is weak. For some rows the clone size is stated as once, few or many, or as a class when expanded; others skip it.

cdr3_aa	cdr3_nt	v_call	j_call	clone_size	d_call
CSASTTGQGNYGYTF	TGCAGTGCCAGCACCACGGGACAGGGAAACTATGGCTACACCTTC	TRBV20-1	TRBJ1-2	NA	TRBD1
CASSLRDRGETGELFF	TGTGCCAGCAGTTTGAGGGACAGGGGGGAAACCGGGGAGCTGTTTTTT	TRBV28	TRBJ2-2	many	TRBD1
CATSGQYEQYF	TGTGCCACCTCAGGCCAGTACGAGCAGTACTTC	TRBV28	TRBJ2-7	NA	NA
CASSLRFPPANYGYTF	TGCGCCAGCAGCTTGCGGTTCCCACCTGCTAACTATGGCTACACCTTC	TRBV5-1	TRBJ1-2	many	NA
CATSDHRLAGRDYEQYF	TGTGCCACCAGTGACCACCGACTAGCGGGAAGGGACTACGAGCAGTACTTC	TRBV24-1	TRBJ2-7	NA	TRBD2
CAISESLAAYNEQFF	TGTGCCATCAGTGAGTCCCTAGCGGCCTACAATGAGCAGTTCTTC	TRBV10-3	TRBJ2-1	NA	TRBD2
CASSARLLQETQYF	TGTGCCAGCAGTGCTCGACTCCTCCAAGAGACCCAGTACTTC	TRBV6-1	TRBJ2-5	few	NA
CATSGKPQGKDTQYF	TGTGCCACCAGCGGCAAACCACAGGGGAAAGATACGCAGTATTTT	TRBV15	TRBJ2-3	NA	TRBD1
CASGRDYEQYF	TGTGCCAGCGGCAGGGACTACGAGCAGTACTTC	TRBV7-9	TRBJ2-7	many	NA
CATSDLPGLAGIETQYF	TGTGCCACCAGTGATTTGCCTGGACTAGCGGGGATTGAGACCCAGTACTTC	TRBV24-1	TRBJ2-5	NA	TRBD2
CASSYSMDTGELFF	TGTGCCAGCAGTTACTCGATGGACACCGGGGAGCTGTTTTTT	TRBV6-5	TRBJ2-2	many	NA
CASSKSYNEQFF	TGCGCCAGCAGCAAGTCATACAATGAGCAGTTCTTC	TRBV5-1	TRBJ2-1	many	NA
CASSPGDRRQAFF	TGCGCCAGCAGCCCAGGGGACCGTCGGCAGGCTTTCTTT	TRBV5-1	TRBJ1-1	many	NA
CATKGGTGDNSPLHF	TGTGCCACTAAAGGGGGGACAGGGGATAATTCACCCCTCCACTTT	TRBV2	TRBJ1-6	many	TRBD1
CASSFGGPPFGNEQFF	TGCGCCAGCAGCTTCGGGGGCCCTCCCTTTGGCAATGAGCAGTTCTTC	TRBV5-1	TRBJ2-1	NA	NA
CASTSGTLNTGELFF	TGTGCCAGCACCTCGGGGACTTTGAACACCGGGGAGCTGTTTTTT	TRBV5-8	TRBJ2-2	NA	NA
CASSQGLGANVLTF	TGCGCCAGCAGTCAGGGTCTCGGGGCCAACGTCCTGACTTTC	TRBV4-3	TRBJ2-6	NA	NA
CASSLWSRSSYEQYF	TGTGCCAGCAGTTTATGGTCCAGGTCCTCCTACGAGCAGTACTTC	TRBV28	TRBJ2-7	many	NA
CSAPTSGRAGETQYF	TGCAGTGCTCCGACTAGCGGGAGGGCCGGAGAGACCCAGTACTTC	TRBV20-1	TRBJ2-5	NA	TRBD2
CASSTRTSHSYEQYF	TGTGCCAGCAGTACTAGGACTAGCCACTCCTACGAGCAGTACTTC	TRBV6-2/TRBV6-3	TRBJ2-7	many	TRBD2
CASSLSRVTYHEQYF	TGTGCCAGCAGTTTGTCCAGGGTTACCTATCACGAGCAGTACTTC	TRBV27	TRBJ2-7	few	NA
CASSYQRGQQFF	TGTGCCAGCAGTTATCAGCGGGGTCAGCAGTTCTTC	TRBV6-5	TRBJ2-1	many	TRBD2
CSAPEATRAGYYEQYF	TGCAGTGCTCCCGAAGCAACCCGGGCTGGATACTACGAGCAGTACTTC	TRBV20-1	TRBJ2-7	many	NA
CASPPPIGGPPEAFF	TGTGCCAGCCCTCCACCTATCGGGGGACCGCCGGAAGCTTTCTTT	TRBV28	TRBJ1-1	many	NA
CASRPGFSYEQYF	TGTGCCAGCAGGCCAGGGTTCTCCTACGAGCAGTACTTC	TRBV2	TRBJ2-7	few	NA